These 19 T cell receptor beta chains came from one sample sequenced in a study of cytomegalovirus exposure and HLA in healthy donors. PCR used 60 Vbeta primers and 13 Jbeta primers. Produced via immunoSEQ multiplex PCR; TCRdb's table is partial and in-frame only. The sample lists 160,000 or so clones, roughly 80% occurring once. The sample comprised PBMCs. These receptors were obtained from a man between 35 and 55 years old in good health and CMV-seronegative.

The DNA for the CDR3 is TGTGCCAGCAGCAAAACTCCGGGACAGACCTACGAGCAGTACTTC. It is translated as CASSKTPGQTYEQYF. The V and J genes are TRBV9 and TRBJ2-7; 7 nucleotides agree with TRBD1. The ends lost 4 bases at V and 2 bases at J; junction bases unmatched: 9. Germline CDR1 and CDR2: SGDLS and YYNGEE. This CDR3 contains 15 residues.

The chain joins TRBV5-1 to TRBJ2-7, with D uncertain. The V end was cut by 0 bases, the J end by 2 bases, with 9 bases between. In germline, CDR1 is SGHRS, CDR2 YFSETQ. The CDR3 totals 14 residues. The CDR3 DNA reads TGCGCCAGCAGCTTGGCCTACCCACCCTACGAGCAGTACTTC. Translating gives CASSLAYPPYEQYF.

V usage is TRBV5-5 and J usage is TRBJ2-7, with D uncertain. V gave up 0 bases and J gave up 4 bases, with 8 bases separating them. Germline CDR1 reads SGHKS; CDR2 reads YYEKEE (reference sequence). The CDR3 has 13 amino acids. The CDR3 region has the DNA TGTGCCAGCAGCTTGGTCGTACAGTACGAGCAGTACTTC. Encoded protein: CASSLVVQYEQYF.

V is TRBV6-4 and J is TRBJ2-3; perhaps TRBD2 as D (6 bases). The germline V gene has CDR1 MRHNA and CDR2 SNTAGT. The CDR3 runs to 14 residues. V was clipped by 6 bases and J by 0 bases, with 10 bases between them. The CDR3 region is CASSLGGSTDTQYF. The CDR3 DNA reads TGTGCCAGCAGCCTCGGGGGTAGCACAGATACGCAGTATTTT.

The CDR3 DNA follows: TGTGCCAGCAGCTTGTCACAGGGGGGAACCGGGGAGCTGTTTTTT. Amino acid sequence: CASSLSQGGTGELFF. This rearrangement joins TRBV5-4 to TRBJ2-2; 8 nucleotides match TRBD1. Germline-derived CDR1 and CDR2 are SGHNT and YYREEE (reference sequence). The CDR3 contains 15 residues. Trimming removed 1 base from V and 5 bases from J; junction bases left unmatched: 4.

Comment on this clone: Other DNA sequences in the same sample also yield this CDR3. The chain employs TRBV7-3 and TRBJ2-3; D is undetermined. CDR1 and CDR2 (germline): SGHTA, FQGTGA. V lost 4 bases and J lost 3, with 8 bases in between. The CDR3 has 13 residues. CDR3 sequence reads: CASSSARTDTQYF. The CDR3, as DNA: TGTGCCAGCAGCTCCGCGCGGACAGATACGCAGTATTTT. Complete variable domain (other parts from reference TRBV7-3 and TRBJ2-3): GAGVSQTPSNKVTEKGKYVELRCDPISGHTALYWYRQSLGQGPEFLIYFQGTGAADDSGLPNDRFFAVRPEGSVSTLKIQRTERGDSAVYLCASSSARTDTQYFGPGTRLTVL.

The chain joins TRBV9 to TRBJ2-7; 7 positions match TRBD2. Germline CDR1 and CDR2: SGDLS and YYNGEE. CDR3 length: 14 residues. The trim removed 4 bases at V and 6 bases at J, leaving 10 bases unmatched. CDR3 sequence reads: CASSPGGTRPEQYF. CDR3 DNA sequence: TGTGCCAGCAGCCCGGGGGGTACACGCCCCGAGCAGTACTTC.

The V and J genes are TRBV29-1 and TRBJ2-2, with 9 bases aligning to TRBD1. Germline V gene data show CDR1 as SQVTM and CDR2 as ANQGSEA. V gave up 6 bases and J gave up 7 bases; unmatched junction bases: 9. The CDR3 loop spans 14 amino acids. CDR3 bases: TGCAGCGTGGCCGGGACAGGGAAAGACGGGGAGCTGTTTTTT. As protein: CSVAGTGKDGELFF.

This clone was recorded only once. This chain links TRBV4-1 with TRBJ2-1, with 10 bases that match TRBD2. V shed 1 base, J shed 0 bases, and the junction held 3 bases outside the gene matches. CDR3 length: 17 residues. Germline-derived CDR1 and CDR2 are MGHRA and YSYEKL. CDR3 DNA: TGCGCCAGCAGCCAAGGTAGCGGGGGGTCCTCCTACAATGAGCAGTTCTTC. It translates to CASSQGSGGSSYNEQFF.

The V and J genes are TRBV19 and TRBJ1-6; 7 bases match TRBD1. The trim removed 3 bases at V and 6 bases at J, leaving 5 bases unmatched. This CDR3 has 15 amino acids. In germline, CDR1 is LNHDA, CDR2 SQIVND (reference sequence). CDR3 in DNA: TGTGCCAGTAGTATCCGACAGGGACTTAATTCACCCCTCCACTTT. This gives the protein CASSIRQGLNSPLHF.

The J gene is TRBJ2-5, the V gene TRBV5-4, with a weak D call TRBD1 (6 bases). From germline, CDR1 is SGHNT and CDR2 YYREEE (reference sequence). The CDR3 has 16 amino acids. With 1 base removed from V and 1 base from J, the gap between germline ends came to 14 bases. In DNA, the CDR3 is TGTGCCAGCAGCTTGCCCAGGGGCGAAATCCAAGAGACCCAGTACTTC. This encodes CASSLPRGEIQETQYF.

The chain has TRBV28 and TRBJ2-1; D is undetermined. This CDR3 is built from 12 residues. CDR1 is MDHEN and CDR2 is SYDVKM in the germline V gene. V lost 5 bases to trimming and J lost 4 bases, with 6 bases between them. The CDR3 DNA is TGTGCCAGCAGTACGAGATACAATGAGCAGTTCTTC. Protein product: CASSTRYNEQFF.

The chain carries TRBV18 and TRBJ1-2; D unclear. The CDR3 totals 15 residues. Germline-derived CDR1 and CDR2 are KGHSH and LQKENI. V lost 0 bases, J lost 0 bases, and 8 bases lay in between. The CDR3 sequence is CASSPPLAANYGYTF. CDR3 coding DNA: TGTGCCAGCTCACCACCCTTAGCAGCTAACTATGGCTACACCTTC. Supplemented by reference TRBV18 and TRBJ1-2, the full variable domain reads NAGVMQNPRHLVRRRGQEARLRCSPMKGHSHVYWYRQLPEEGLKFMVYLQKENIIDESGMPKERFSAEFPKEGPSILRIQQVVRGDSAAYFCASSPPLAANYGYTFGSGTRLTVV.

The rearrangement uses TRBV7-2 and TRBJ1-1; D unclear. This CDR3 is built from 13 residues. Trimming took off 5 bases at V and 4 bases at J, with 11 bases between the two ends. The germline V gene has CDR1 SGHTA and CDR2 FQGNSA. CDR3 nucleotides: TGTGCCAGCAGCGCGCATAGAGGCACTGAAGCTTTCTTT. Encoded protein: CASSAHRGTEAFF.

The rearrangement links TRBV6-6 to TRBJ1-1; a possible D gene is TRBD1 (5 bases). With 4 bases removed from V and 1 base from J, the gap between germline ends came to 7 bases. Germline CDR1 reads MNHNY; CDR2 reads SVGAGI (reference sequence). CDR3 length equals 13 residues. The CDR3 DNA sequence: TGTGCCAGCAGTTTGACAGAGAACACTGAAGCTTTCTTT. Amino acid sequence: CASSLTENTEAFF.

The rearrangement joins TRBV12-5 to TRBJ1-5; no clear D gene. This CDR3 region has 13 residues. Trimming cost V 3 bases and J 9 bases, with 12 bases left between them. CDR1 and CDR2 from the germline V gene are LGHNT and FRNRAP. The CDR3 loop is CASGFTVEAPQHF. The CDR3 nucleotides read TGTGCTAGTGGTTTTACGGTCGAAGCGCCCCAGCATTTT. Supplemented by reference TRBV12-5 and TRBJ1-5, the full variable domain reads DARVTQTPRHKVTEMGQEVTMRCQPILGHNTVFWYRQTMMQGLELLAYFRNRAPLDDSGMPKDRFSAEMPDATLATLKIQPSEPRDSAVYFCASGFTVEAPQHFGDGTRLSIL.

This clone was detected a few times. The genes are TRBV5-1 and TRBJ2-3; tentative D call: TRBD1 (5 bases). The CDR3 is 16 residues long. CDR1 SGHRS and CDR2 YFSETQ come from the germline V gene. V was cut by 4 bases and J by 4 bases, with 19 bases left in between. CDR3 amino acids: CASSPIDSRSADTQYF. The CDR3 DNA reads TGCGCCAGCAGCCCTATTGACAGTAGGAGCGCAGATACGCAGTATTTT.

The chain carries TRBV7-8 and TRBJ1-5; 8 positions agree with TRBD1. Trimming cost V 4 bases and J 4 bases; bases outside gene matches: 15. The germline V gene encodes CDR1 SGHVS and CDR2 FQNEAQ. CDR3 length: 18 residues. The CDR3 reads CASSSTGQVGVLNQPQHF. The CDR3 nucleotides read TGTGCCAGCAGCTCAACGGGACAGGTGGGCGTCCTAAATCAGCCCCAGCATTTT. Using reference TRBV7-8 and TRBJ1-5 for the parts outside the CDR3, the full variable domain is GAGVSQSPRYKVAKRGQDVALRCDPISGHVSLFWYQQALGQGPEFLTYFQNEAQLDKSGLPSDRFFAERPEGSVSTLKIQRTQQEDSAVYLCASSSTGQVGVLNQPQHFGDGTRLSIL.

The table lists this clone with a count of one. The V call is TRBV5-6, the J call TRBJ2-7, with 9 nucleotides matching TRBD2. Unmatched junction bases numbered 9, after V lost 4 bases and J lost 4 bases. The CDR3 length is 15 residues. In germline, CDR1 is SGHDT, CDR2 YYEEEE. This CDR3 reads CASSGPAGGLYEQYF. Written as DNA, the CDR3 is TGTGCCAGCAGCGGCCCAGCGGGGGGCCTATACGAGCAGTACTTC.